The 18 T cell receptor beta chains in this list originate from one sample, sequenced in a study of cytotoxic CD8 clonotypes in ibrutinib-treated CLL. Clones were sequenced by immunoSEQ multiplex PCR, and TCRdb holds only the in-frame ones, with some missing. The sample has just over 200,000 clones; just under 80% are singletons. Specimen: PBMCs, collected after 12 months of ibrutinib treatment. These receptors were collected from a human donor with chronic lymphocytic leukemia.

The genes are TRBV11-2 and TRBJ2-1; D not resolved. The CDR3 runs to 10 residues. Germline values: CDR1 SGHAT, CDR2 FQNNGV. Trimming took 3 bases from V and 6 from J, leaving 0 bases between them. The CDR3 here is CASSFNEQFF. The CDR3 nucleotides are TGTGCCAGCAGCTTCAATGAGCAGTTCTTC.

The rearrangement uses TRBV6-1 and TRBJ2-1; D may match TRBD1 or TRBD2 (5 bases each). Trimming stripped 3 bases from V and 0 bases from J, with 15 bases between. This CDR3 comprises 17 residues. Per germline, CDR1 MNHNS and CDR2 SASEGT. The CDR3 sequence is CASSDQGGSGSYNEQFF. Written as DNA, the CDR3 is TGTGCCAGCAGTGACCAGGGTGGGAGCGGCTCCTACAATGAGCAGTTCTTC.

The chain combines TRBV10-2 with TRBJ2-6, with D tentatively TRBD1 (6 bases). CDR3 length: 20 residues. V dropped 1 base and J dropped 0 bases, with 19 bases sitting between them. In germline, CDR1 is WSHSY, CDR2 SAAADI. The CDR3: CASSEWKVGHRGSGANVLTF. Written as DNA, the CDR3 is TGCGCCAGCAGTGAGTGGAAAGTGGGACACCGCGGCTCTGGGGCCAACGTCCTGACTTTC.

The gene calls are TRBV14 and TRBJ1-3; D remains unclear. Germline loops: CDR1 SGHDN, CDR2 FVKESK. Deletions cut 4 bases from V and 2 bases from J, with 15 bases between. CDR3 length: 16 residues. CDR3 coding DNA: TGTGCCAGCAGCCCCCTGAGTTCCGGGCCTGGAAACACCATATATTTT. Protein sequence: CASSPLSSGPGNTIYF.

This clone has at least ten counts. In nucleotides, the CDR3 is TGTGCCAGCAGTTACATGGGACTGACTAACAATGAGCAGTTCTTC. This codes for CASSYMGLTNNEQFF. The chain couples TRBV6-5 to TRBJ2-1; possibly TRBD2 for D (6 bases). CDR1 is MNHEY, CDR2 SVGAGI, per germline. Trimming took off 2 bases at V and 5 bases at J, with 13 bases between the two ends. The CDR3 has 15 amino acids.

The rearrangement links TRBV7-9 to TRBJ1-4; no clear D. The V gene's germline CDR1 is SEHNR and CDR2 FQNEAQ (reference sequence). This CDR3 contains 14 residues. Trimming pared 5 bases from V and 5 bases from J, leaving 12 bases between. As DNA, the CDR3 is TGTGCCAGCAGCCTTCGGGCCCCCAATGAAAAACTGTTTTTT. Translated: CASSLRAPNEKLFF.

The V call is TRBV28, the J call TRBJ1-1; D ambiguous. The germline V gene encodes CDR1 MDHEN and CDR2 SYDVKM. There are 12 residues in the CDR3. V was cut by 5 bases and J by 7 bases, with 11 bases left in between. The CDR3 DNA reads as TGTGCCAGCAGTAGTACTGCCGTTGAAGCTTTCTTT. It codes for CASSSTAVEAFF.

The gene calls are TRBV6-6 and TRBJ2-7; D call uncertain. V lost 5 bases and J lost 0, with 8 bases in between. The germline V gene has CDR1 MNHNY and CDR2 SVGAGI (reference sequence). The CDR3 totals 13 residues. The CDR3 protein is CASSPSSSYEQYF. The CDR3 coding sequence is TGTGCCAGCAGTCCTAGTAGCTCCTACGAGCAGTACTTC.

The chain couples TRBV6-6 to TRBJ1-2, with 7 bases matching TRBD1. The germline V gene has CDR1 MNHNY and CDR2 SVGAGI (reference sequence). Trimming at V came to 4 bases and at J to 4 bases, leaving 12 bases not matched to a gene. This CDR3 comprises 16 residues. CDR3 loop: CASSFRGTVRLYGYTF. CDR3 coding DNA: TGTGCCAGCAGTTTCCGCGGGACAGTGCGTCTCTATGGCTACACCTTC.

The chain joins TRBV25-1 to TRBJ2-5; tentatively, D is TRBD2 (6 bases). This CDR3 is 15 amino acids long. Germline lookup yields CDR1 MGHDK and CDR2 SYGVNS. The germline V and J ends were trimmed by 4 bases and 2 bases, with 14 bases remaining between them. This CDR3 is CASSGEGGGQETQYF. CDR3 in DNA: TGTGCCAGCAGTGGTGAAGGTGGGGGGCAAGAGACCCAGTACTTC.

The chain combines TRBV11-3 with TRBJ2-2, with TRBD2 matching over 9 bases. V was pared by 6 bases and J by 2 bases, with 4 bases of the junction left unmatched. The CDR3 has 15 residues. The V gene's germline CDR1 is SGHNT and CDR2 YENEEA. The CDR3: CASSAAGGNTGELFF. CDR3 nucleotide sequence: TGTGCCAGCAGTGCAGCGGGGGGCAACACCGGGGAGCTGTTTTTT. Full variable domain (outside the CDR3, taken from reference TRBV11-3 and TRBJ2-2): EAGVVQSPRYKIIEKKQPVAFWCNPISGHNTLYWYLQNLGQGPELLIRYENEEAVDDSQLPKDRFSAERLKGVDSTLKIQPAELGDSAVYLCASSAAGGNTGELFFGEGSRLTVL.

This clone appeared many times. The CDR3 here is CASSDGIEGHNEQFF. Written as DNA, the CDR3 is TGTGCCAGCAGTGACGGGATCGAGGGGCACAATGAGCAGTTCTTC. The chain links TRBV6-4 to TRBJ2-1; D assignment may be TRBD1 or TRBD2 (5 bases each). CDR1 MRHNA and CDR2 SNTAGT come from the germline V gene. The CDR3 sequence is 15 residues long. V was clipped by 2 bases and J by 5 bases, with 13 bases between them.

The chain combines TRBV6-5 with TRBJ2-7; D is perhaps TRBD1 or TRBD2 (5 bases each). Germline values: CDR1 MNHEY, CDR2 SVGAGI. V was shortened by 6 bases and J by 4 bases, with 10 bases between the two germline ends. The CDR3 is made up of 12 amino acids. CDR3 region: CASSPGPYEQYF. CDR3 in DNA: TGTGCCAGCAGCCCGGGGCCGTACGAGCAGTACTTC.

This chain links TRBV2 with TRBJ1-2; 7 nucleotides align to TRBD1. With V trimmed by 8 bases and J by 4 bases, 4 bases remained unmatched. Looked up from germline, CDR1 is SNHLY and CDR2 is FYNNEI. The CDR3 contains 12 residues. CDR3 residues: CASGDRAYGYTF. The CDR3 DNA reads TGTGCCAGCGGCGACAGGGCCTATGGCTACACCTTC.

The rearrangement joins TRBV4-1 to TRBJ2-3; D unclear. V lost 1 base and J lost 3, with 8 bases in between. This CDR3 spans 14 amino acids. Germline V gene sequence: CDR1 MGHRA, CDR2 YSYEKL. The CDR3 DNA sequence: TGCGCCAGCAGCCAAGGTTCCGGAACAGATACGCAGTATTTT. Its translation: CASSQGSGTDTQYF.

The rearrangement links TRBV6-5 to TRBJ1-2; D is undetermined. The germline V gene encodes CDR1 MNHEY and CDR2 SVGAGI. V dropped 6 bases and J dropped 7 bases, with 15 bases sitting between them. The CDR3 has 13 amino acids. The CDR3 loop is CASSSILTGGYTF. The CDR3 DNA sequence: TGTGCCAGCAGCTCTATTCTTACCGGTGGCTACACCTTC.

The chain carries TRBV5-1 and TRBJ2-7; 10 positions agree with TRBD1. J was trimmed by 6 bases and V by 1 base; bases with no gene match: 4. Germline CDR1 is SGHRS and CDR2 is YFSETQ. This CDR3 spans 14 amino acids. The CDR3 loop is CASSLRQGAGEQYF. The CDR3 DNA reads TGCGCCAGCAGCTTGAGACAGGGGGCTGGCGAGCAGTACTTC. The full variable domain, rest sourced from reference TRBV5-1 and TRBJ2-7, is KAGVTQTPRYLIKTRGQQVTLSCSPISGHRSVSWYQQTPGQGLQFLFEYFSETQRNKGNFPGRFSGRQFSNSRSEMNVSTLELGDSALYLCASSLRQGAGEQYFGPGTRLTVT.

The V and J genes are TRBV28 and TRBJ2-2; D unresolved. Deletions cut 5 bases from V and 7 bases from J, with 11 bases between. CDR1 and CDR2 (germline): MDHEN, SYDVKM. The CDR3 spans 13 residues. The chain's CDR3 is CASSVIARGELFF. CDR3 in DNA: TGTGCCAGCAGTGTAATAGCTCGCGGGGAGCTGTTTTTT.